This T cell receptor (beta chain) was found in a study of T-cell reconstitution after alpha-beta-depleted transplantation in children. Unique molecular identifiers were incorporated during preparation of the TCRbeta library. TCRdb re-called the PCR reads with MiXCR, one entry per CDR3 protein. The table lists about 460,000 distinct CDR3 sequences, roughly an eighth of them singletons, with 14% in the top ten. The V end was cut by 6 bases, the J end by 6 bases, with 14 bases between. Per the germline V gene, CDR1 is SGHTA and CDR2 is FQGNSA. The CDR3 extends over 13 amino acids. The gene calls are TRBV7-2 and TRBJ1-2, with D maybe TRBD1 (5 bases). The sequence was obtained from a female patient between 2 and 15 years old who had a stem cell transplant for aplastic anemia, so the T cells may come from the graft donor. Here the sequenced sample was PBMCs, mostly from graft donor cells, taken 180 days after TCRalphabeta/CD19-depleted stem cell transplant. This CDR3 is CASRRTLLDGYTF. CDR3 coding DNA: TGTGCCAGCAGAAGGACACTCCTAGATGGCTACACCTTC.